The source of this T cell receptor (beta chain) is a study of blood T cells in healthy people across ages. A sample-barcoded 5' primer and a J-beta primer mix were used in a second PCR of about 7 to 12 cycles. TCRdb used MiXCR to reprocess the 5' RACE reads, holding one entry per CDR3 protein. This table has roughly 1,800,000 distinct CDR3 sequences, just under 50% appearing once. Study-wide results and caveats: The study found more naive CD4+ cells and higher diversity in long-lived than aged donors. Donor CMV infection status was unknown, possibly confounding age-related changes in expanded clonotypes.

Per sample, no less than 5 micrograms of total RNA were extracted. There are 15 residues in the CDR3. The V segment lost 4 bases and the J segment 3 bases; nucleotides outside the gene matches: 6. From germline, CDR1 is MNHNS and CDR2 SASEGT. Of note for this clonotype: Its cognate antigen is unknown.

V usage is TRBV6-1 and J usage is TRBJ2-3; 8 bases align to TRBD2. This clonotype was obtained from a woman aged 40 to 55 in good health. The sequencing sample was made of blood. The CDR3 bases are TGTGCCAGCAGTGGGGGACTAGGATTGACAGATACGCAGTATTTT. Translation gives CASSGGLGLTDTQYF.